Here is one T cell receptor (beta chain) with its context. Antigen specificity is unknown. The entry originates in a study of T cells in Graves' hyperthyroidism and ophthalmopathy. Overall study findings and caveats: The model identified upcoming ophthalmopathy a median approximately 6.5 months ahead of onset.

The source material, RNA transcripts, was used to amplify TCR beta CDR3 regions. The HTBI primer set was used in a first-round RT-PCR of the TCR CDR3. TCRdb passed the multiplex PCR reads through MiXCR, listing each CDR3 protein once. In the table there are under 400,000 distinct CDR3 sequences, 21% of which are singletons. Trimming pared 1 base from V and 5 bases from J, leaving 9 bases between. The CDR3 sequence is 15 residues long. The germline V gene encodes CDR1 LGHDT and CDR2 YNNKEL (reference sequence). This clonotype originated in a woman in her forties or fifties with Graves' hyperthyroidism. V is TRBV3-1 and J is TRBJ1-6; weak D call: TRBD1 (6 bases). Input material: blood. The CDR3 protein is CASSQATGNNSPLHF. Written as DNA, the CDR3 is TGTGCCAGCAGCCAAGCGACAGGTAATAATTCACCCCTCCACTTT.